This is a list of T cell receptor beta chains from one sample in a study of cytomegalovirus exposure and HLA in healthy donors. Measured with immunoSEQ multiplex PCR; TCRdb has only the in-frame clones, and not every one. The sample carries about 180,000 clones, 77% recorded once. The sample comprised PBMCs. The origin of the receptors is a man between 18 and 35 years old in good health and CMV-seronegative. CDR3s include the opening cysteine and the closing phenylalanine or tryptophan. Fields, in order: clone size, J gene, V gene, D gene, CDR3 DNA, CDR3 protein. The D gene is left open where the match is weak. Clone size is shown for a subset of rows, as once, few, many or a class of expanded clone.

size: -
J: TRBJ2-5
V: TRBV27
D: -
DNA: TGTGCCAGCAGTTTAGGAGGTCTAGCCAGGGAGACCCAGTACTTC
CDR3: CASSLGGLARETQYF

size: few
J: TRBJ2-2
V: TRBV9
D: TRBD2
DNA: TGTGCCAGTAGCCTATCGGGGGGGCGCGGAGGGGAGCTGTTTTTT
CDR3: CASSLSGGRGGELFF

size: -
J: TRBJ1-4
V: TRBV7-2
D: -
DNA: TGTGCCAGCAGCTTAGTGGTAGGACTTGCAACTAATGAAAAACTGTTTTTT
CDR3: CASSLVVGLATNEKLFF

size: -
J: TRBJ2-7
V: TRBV4-2
D: -
DNA: TGTGCCAGCAGCCAAGATACGGGTTGGAGCTCCTACGAGCAGTACTTC
CDR3: CASSQDTGWSSYEQYF

size: -
J: TRBJ1-3
V: TRBV7-2
D: TRBD1
DNA: TGTGCCAGCAGCTTACAGCCAGGGGGGTCAGGGGGAAACACCATATATTTT
CDR3: CASSLQPGGSGGNTIYF

size: -
J: TRBJ2-2
V: TRBV7-3
D: -
DNA: TGTGCCAGCAGACCCGGGTACACCGGGGAGCTGTTTTTT
CDR3: CASRPGYTGELFF

size: few
J: TRBJ1-1
V: TRBV11-3
D: TRBD1
DNA: TGTGCCAGCAGTTCGGTTAGGGGACAGGACACTGAAGCTTTCTTT
CDR3: CASSSVRGQDTEAFF

size: -
J: TRBJ2-5
V: TRBV11-3
D: TRBD1
DNA: TGTGCCAGCAGCTTAGTCTGGGACAGGGATGAAGAGACCCAGTACTTC
CDR3: CASSLVWDRDEETQYF

size: -
J: TRBJ2-1
V: TRBV9
D: -
DNA: TGTGCCAGCAGCGTAGGACTGGATGCCTACAATGAGCAGTTCTTC
CDR3: CASSVGLDAYNEQFF

size: -
J: TRBJ1-6
V: TRBV5-1
D: -
DNA: TGCGCCAGCAGCTCGGTGCCCGGGGGGATTAATTCACCCCTCCACTTT
CDR3: CASSSVPGGINSPLHF

size: -
J: TRBJ1-1
V: TRBV29-1
D: TRBD1
DNA: TGCAGCGTCAGACAGGGTTTAAACACTGAAGCTTTCTTT
CDR3: CSVRQGLNTEAFF

size: -
J: TRBJ2-7
V: TRBV4-3
D: -
DNA: TGCGCCAGCAGCCCCGTACAGGGCTCCTACGAGCAGTACTTC
CDR3: CASSPVQGSYEQYF

size: -
J: TRBJ2-7
V: TRBV9
D: TRBD2
DNA: TGTGCCAGCAGCGTAGACCGGGGACTAGCGGGGGAGCAGTACTTC
CDR3: CASSVDRGLAGEQYF

size: -
J: TRBJ2-7
V: TRBV2
D: TRBD1
DNA: TGTGCCAGCAATGGACAGGGGCCTACCTACGAGCAGTACTTC
CDR3: CASNGQGPTYEQYF

size: -
J: TRBJ1-2
V: TRBV6-6
D: -
DNA: TGTGCCAGCAGTTACGGACGGGAATATGGCTACACCTTC
CDR3: CASSYGREYGYTF

size: few
J: TRBJ2-5
V: TRBV25-1
D: -
DNA: TGTGCCAGCAGTGAATTAAGCCCTGGGCCCCAAGAGACCCAGTACTTC
CDR3: CASSELSPGPQETQYF

size: -
J: TRBJ1-4
V: TRBV18
D: -
DNA: TGTGCCAGCTCACCGGTTCGGGGAAAACTGTTTTTT
CDR3: CASSPVRGKLFF

size: -
J: TRBJ1-3
V: TRBV6-5
D: -
DNA: TGTGCCAGCAGTCGCACAGGGAGCTCTGGAAACACCATATATTTT
CDR3: CASSRTGSSGNTIYF

size: -
J: TRBJ2-7
V: TRBV7-9
D: TRBD1
DNA: TGTGCCAGCAGGCCGACAGGGAACTCCTACGAGCAGTACTTC
CDR3: CASRPTGNSYEQYF

size: once
J: TRBJ2-5
V: TRBV29-1
D: TRBD2
DNA: TGCAGCGTCCAGCCGGGGGGGAAAGAGACCCAGTACTTC
CDR3: CSVQPGGKETQYF

size: -
J: TRBJ2-1
V: TRBV7-8
D: -
DNA: TGTGCCAGCAGCTTCAAGCGGGCCCCTGACAATGAGCAGTTCTTC
CDR3: CASSFKRAPDNEQFF

size: -
J: TRBJ2-6
V: TRBV5-1
D: -
DNA: TGCGCCAGCAGCCGACTACATGTCTCTGGGGCCAACGTCCTGACTTTC
CDR3: CASSRLHVSGANVLTF

size: -
J: TRBJ1-1
V: TRBV6-1
D: -
DNA: TGTGCCAGCAGTGGGGGGGGGCTGACTGAAGCTTTCTTT
CDR3: CASSGGGLTEAFF

size: few
J: TRBJ2-7
V: TRBV6-1
D: -
DNA: TGTGCCAGCAGTGAAGGGGGGGAGGCCCGCTACGAGCAGTACTTC
CDR3: CASSEGGEARYEQYF

size: -
J: TRBJ1-3
V: TRBV9
D: -
DNA: TGTGCCAGCAGCGTATCCGACAGTTCTGGAAACACCATATATTTT
CDR3: CASSVSDSSGNTIYF

size: -
J: TRBJ2-1
V: TRBV4-3
D: TRBD2
DNA: TGCGCCAGCAGCCGGGGGGCAGCGGGAGAAAATGAGCAGTTCTTC
CDR3: CASSRGAAGENEQFF

size: -
J: TRBJ1-4
V: TRBV7-9
D: TRBD1
DNA: TGTGCCAGCAGCCTACGACAGGGTGAAAAACTGTTTTTT
CDR3: CASSLRQGEKLFF

size: -
J: TRBJ1-2
V: TRBV12-5
D: TRBD1
DNA: TGTGCTAGTGGTCGGGACAGGCGATATGGCTACACCTTC
CDR3: CASGRDRRYGYTF